Listed here are 30 T cell receptor beta chains from one sample, sequenced in a study of cytomegalovirus exposure and HLA in healthy donors. The table came from immunoSEQ multiplex PCR; TCRdb's copy has only in-frame clones and leaves some out. Counted here are 120,000 or so clones, 75% to 90% occurring once; the ten biggest clones make up 1.5% to 2.5%. The sample taken for sequencing was PBMCs. The receptors originated from a woman between 18 and 29 years old in good health and CMV-seronegative.

This clone has just one count. The J gene is TRBJ2-4, the V gene TRBV4-2; 9 bases align to TRBD1. The germline V gene encodes CDR1 LGHNA and CDR2 YNFKEQ. Germline trimming cut 0 bases from V and 4 bases from J; bases unmatched to any gene: 4. The CDR3 has 16 amino acids. In DNA form, the CDR3 reads TGTGCCAGCAGCCAAGAATTCGGGACAGGGAAAAACATTCAGTACTTC. Translated: CASSQEFGTGKNIQYF.

The gene calls are TRBV5-6 and TRBJ2-7; possibly TRBD1 for D (5 bases). This CDR3 is 14 amino acids long. The germline V and J ends were trimmed by 2 bases and 2 bases, with 11 bases remaining between them. The germline gives CDR1 SGHDT, CDR2 YYEEEE. As DNA, the CDR3 is TGTGCCAGCAGCTTTGGACACGCACCCTACGAGCAGTACTTC. This encodes CASSFGHAPYEQYF.

The V and J genes are TRBV10-3 and TRBJ1-2; 8 bases match TRBD1. The CDR3 loop spans 14 amino acids. The germline CDR1 and CDR2 sequences are ENHRY and SYGVKD. V shed 0 bases, J shed 8 bases, and the junction held 5 bases outside the gene matches. The CDR3 here is CAISESGQGGGYTF. The CDR3 region has the DNA TGTGCCATCAGTGAGTCTGGACAGGGAGGAGGCTACACCTTC.

This clone was picked up a small number of times. V and J are TRBV6-1 and TRBJ1-2; unclear D gene. There are 14 residues in the CDR3. Trimming pared 6 bases from V and 0 bases from J, leaving 11 bases between. The V gene's germline CDR1 is MNHNS and CDR2 SASEGT. CDR3 loop: CASSEDSSNYGYTF. For the CDR3, the DNA is TGTGCCAGCAGCGAGGATAGCTCTAACTATGGCTACACCTTC.

In this sample, this clone turned up a few times. The V gene is TRBV7-8, the J gene TRBJ1-2; 7 bases agree with TRBD1. Trimming took 5 bases from V and 8 from J; bases not matched to a gene: 11. Per germline, CDR1 SGHVS and CDR2 FQNEAQ. The CDR3 covers 14 residues. The CDR3 nucleotides are TGTGCCAGCAGCCCACGAAGACAGGGTCGGGGCTACACCTTC. Translating gives CASSPRRQGRGYTF.

The chain joins TRBV2 to TRBJ2-2, with 7 bases that match TRBD1. CDR1 and CDR2 (germline): SNHLY, FYNNEI. The CDR3 is made up of 16 amino acids. V was clipped by 5 bases and J by 0 bases; unmatched bases: 6. This CDR3 reads CASSPWDSANTGELFF. In DNA, the CDR3 is TGTGCCAGCAGTCCTTGGGACAGCGCGAACACCGGGGAGCTGTTTTTT.

The chain carries TRBV14 and TRBJ1-1, with D perhaps TRBD1 (6 bases). The CDR3 runs 12 residues. Germline lookup yields CDR1 SGHDN and CDR2 FVKESK. Trimming pared 8 bases from V and 7 bases from J, leaving 14 bases between. Written as DNA, the CDR3 is TGTGCCAGCTTACAAACCAGGGGTGAAGCTTTCTTT. Its translation is CASLQTRGEAFF.

The chain links TRBV4-1 to TRBJ1-3; D ambiguous. The CDR3 extends over 15 amino acids. The germline V and J ends were trimmed by 1 base and 4 bases, with 11 bases remaining between them. Per the germline V gene, CDR1 is MGHRA and CDR2 is YSYEKL. CDR3 coding DNA: TGCGCCAGCAGCCAAGTTAGAACAGAAGGAAACACCATATATTTT. Translated: CASSQVRTEGNTIYF.

This CDR3 is CASSPESGRNKNIQYF. Written as DNA, the CDR3 is TGTGCCAGCAGCCCCGAGAGCGGGAGGAACAAAAACATTCAGTACTTC. The rearrangement joins TRBV13 to TRBJ2-4, with 9 bases lining up with TRBD2. V was pared by 5 bases and J by 3 bases, with 8 bases of the junction left unmatched. In germline, CDR1 is PRHDT, CDR2 FYEKMQ (reference sequence). The CDR3 is 16 residues long.

J is TRBJ2-7 and V is TRBV6-6, with 13 bases that match TRBD2. This CDR3 is built from 16 residues. Trimming removed 5 bases from V and 2 bases from J; junction bases left unmatched: 6. Germline CDR1 reads MNHNY; CDR2 reads SVGAGI (reference sequence). As DNA, the CDR3 is TGTGCCAGCAGTAAGGGGACTAGCGGGAACCCCTACGAGCAGTACTTC. Amino acid sequence: CASSKGTSGNPYEQYF.

The chain links TRBV5-6 to TRBJ1-1; no clear D gene. This CDR3 is built from 13 residues. V lost 0 bases and J 5 bases, leaving 8 bases between the germline ends. CDR1 is SGHDT, CDR2 YYEEEE, per germline. The CDR3 nucleotides read TGTGCCAGCAGCTTGGTTTCCGGTACTGAAGCTTTCTTT. Translated, it gives CASSLVSGTEAFF.

This clone was counted once. The V and J genes are TRBV11-3 and TRBJ1-5; TRBD1 is a possible D gene (5 bases). V lost 0 bases, J lost 2 bases, and 11 bases lay in between. The CDR3 has 16 amino acids. Germline V gene data show CDR1 as SGHNT and CDR2 as YENEEA. The CDR3 sequence is CASSLDRQGCNQPQHF. In DNA form, the CDR3 reads TGTGCCAGCAGCTTAGATAGGCAGGGCTGCAATCAGCCCCAGCATTTT. Looking up the rest from reference TRBV11-3 and TRBJ1-5 gives the full variable domain: EAGVVQSPRYKIIEKKQPVAFWCNPISGHNTLYWYLQNLGQGPELLIRYENEEAVDDSQLPKDRFSAERLKGVDSTLKIQPAELGDSAVYLCASSLDRQGCNQPQHFGDGTRLSIL.

This chain connects TRBV9 to TRBJ2-1; 10 positions agree with TRBD2. CDR1 and CDR2 (germline): SGDLS, YYNGEE. Losses at the gene ends were 3 bases for V and 5 bases for J; bases not matched to a gene: 2. The CDR3 runs to 14 residues. The CDR3 loop reads CASSASGRDNEQFF. In DNA form, the CDR3 reads TGTGCCAGCAGCGCAAGCGGGAGGGACAATGAGCAGTTCTTC. The full variable domain, its missing parts supplied by reference TRBV9 and TRBJ2-1, is DSGVTQTPKHLITATGQRVTLRCSPRSGDLSVYWYQQSLDQGLQFLIQYYNGEERAKGNILERFSAQQFPDLHSELNLSSLELGDSALYFCASSASGRDNEQFFGPGTRLTVL.

The chain joins TRBV9 to TRBJ2-1; 8 positions agree with TRBD2. CDR1 and CDR2 (germline): SGDLS, YYNGEE. Losses at the gene ends were 4 bases for V and 9 bases for J; bases not matched to a gene: 9. The CDR3 loop spans 14 amino acids. CDR3 protein: CASSPLAGSFEQFF. CDR3 bases: TGTGCCAGCAGCCCCCTAGCGGGTAGTTTTGAGCAGTTCTTC.

This clone turned up a few times. The chain combines TRBV4-1 with TRBJ1-1; perhaps TRBD1 as D (5 bases). Germline-derived CDR1 and CDR2 are MGHRA and YSYEKL. The CDR3 sequence is 12 residues long. V lost 0 bases and J 10 bases, leaving 9 bases between the germline ends. Here the CDR3 DNA reads TGCGCCAGCAGCCAAGATCGCCAGGGAGCTTTCTTT. It translates to CASSQDRQGAFF.

This clone was observed once. V and J are TRBV6-1 and TRBJ2-7; the D gene is possibly TRBD2 (5 bases). Germline V gene sequence: CDR1 MNHNS, CDR2 SASEGT. V lost 5 bases and J 3 bases, leaving 11 bases between the germline ends. This CDR3 is built from 13 residues. CDR3 coding DNA: TGTGCCAGCAGTCCCTCGGGGAACTACGAGCAGTACTTC. Translating gives CASSPSGNYEQYF.

There are a few counts of this clone. The V call is TRBV18, the J call TRBJ2-1; 10 positions match TRBD1. With V trimmed by 5 bases and J by 5 bases, 3 bases remained unmatched. Germline CDR1 reads KGHSH; CDR2 reads LQKENI. The CDR3 contains 14 residues. As DNA, the CDR3 is TGTGCCAGCTCAGGACAGGGGGTCAACAATGAGCAGTTCTTC. Translated: CASSGQGVNNEQFF.

This chain connects TRBV7-2 to TRBJ2-1; D may be TRBD2 (5 bases). V was clipped by 3 bases and J by 11 bases, with 14 bases between them. Germline V lookup: CDR1 SGHTA, CDR2 FQGNSA. The CDR3 loop spans 13 amino acids. The CDR3 DNA sequence: TGTGCCAGCAGCTTCACTGGACTTCCTAAGCAGTTCTTC. It specifies CASSFTGLPKQFF.

The J gene is TRBJ2-1, the V gene TRBV19; 8 bases align to TRBD1. The trim removed 4 bases at V and 10 bases at J, leaving 15 bases unmatched. Germline V CDR1 and CDR2: LNHDA, SQIVND (reference sequence). There are 16 residues in the CDR3. The CDR3 bases are TGTGCCAGTAGTACCCTGACAGACAGGGGAGTCTCGGAGCAGTTCTTC. This translates into CASSTLTDRGVSEQFF.

V usage is TRBV5-5 and J usage is TRBJ1-5; 8 bases are shared with TRBD1. The V gene's germline CDR1 is SGHKS and CDR2 YYEKEE (reference sequence). CDR3 length: 14 residues. V lost 0 bases, J lost 6 bases, and 2 bases stayed unmatched. The CDR3 DNA reads as TGTGCCAGCAGCTTGGGGACAGGGACTCAGCCCCAGCATTTT. This encodes CASSLGTGTQPQHF. The variable domain in full, completed from reference TRBV5-5 and TRBJ1-5, reads DAGVTQSPTHLIKTRGQQVTLRCSPISGHKSVSWYQQVLGQGPQFIFQYYEKEERGRGNFPDRFSARQFPNYSSELNVNALLLGDSALYLCASSLGTGTQPQHFGDGTRLSIL.

The chain uses TRBV6-5 and TRBJ1-5; a possible D gene is TRBD1 (5 bases). The V end was cut by 6 bases, the J end by 7 bases, with 13 bases between. CDR1 MNHEY and CDR2 SVGAGI come from the germline V gene. This CDR3 contains 13 residues. The CDR3 loop is CASSKGLRQPQHF. In DNA form, the CDR3 reads TGTGCCAGCAGCAAGGGGTTGCGGCAGCCCCAGCATTTT.

The V and J genes are TRBV5-1 and TRBJ2-2, with a tentative D call TRBD2 (7 bases). The CDR3 extends over 18 amino acids. Looked up from germline, CDR1 is SGHRS and CDR2 is YFSETQ. The V end was cut by 4 bases, the J end by 6 bases, with 25 bases between. CDR3 sequence reads: CASSGTPGGGSSSGELFF. CDR3 nucleotides: TGCGCCAGCAGCGGGACCCCCGGGGGCGGGAGTTCTTCCGGGGAGCTGTTTTTT.

V is TRBV15 and J is TRBJ2-5, with D hard to call. The CDR3 runs to 16 residues. The V end was cut by 1 base, the J end by 4 bases, with 16 bases between. Germline V gives CDR1 LNHNV, CDR2 YYDKDF (reference sequence). The CDR3 loop is CATSRAVGRLRETQYF. The DNA for the CDR3 is TGTGCCACCAGCAGAGCCGTAGGCAGACTGAGAGAGACCCAGTACTTC.

In its sample, this clone was seen once. The chain recombines TRBV28 with TRBJ2-5, with TRBD1 as a possible D gene (6 bases). Germline V gene lookup returns CDR1 MDHEN and CDR2 SYDVKM. The V gene lost 5 bases and the J gene lost 2 bases, with 12 bases spanning the gap. The CDR3 totals 14 residues. This chain's CDR3 is CASSRDIPQETQYF. In DNA, the CDR3 is TGTGCCAGCAGTCGGGACATCCCACAAGAGACCCAGTACTTC.

Here the CDR3 DNA reads TGTGCCTGGAGCGCAACAGTGAACACTGAAGCTTTCTTT. Translating it yields CAWSATVNTEAFF. The chain couples TRBV30 to TRBJ1-1, with D hard to call. Germline CDR1 reads GTSNPN; CDR2 reads SVGIG (reference sequence). The CDR3 covers 13 residues. Trimming left V 3 bases short and J 0 bases short, with 8 bases between.

The rearrangement uses TRBV6-6 and TRBJ2-3, with TRBD2 matching 11 bases. Germline V CDR1 and CDR2: MNHNY, SVGAGI (reference sequence). The CDR3 length is 15 residues. V gave up 6 bases and J gave up 6 bases; unmatched junction bases: 8. This CDR3 reads CASRSGLAGRDTQYF. CDR3 DNA sequence: TGTGCCAGCAGATCCGGACTAGCGGGCAGGGATACGCAGTATTTT.

The chain employs TRBV7-2 and TRBJ2-2, with D tentatively TRBD1 (6 bases). This CDR3 is built from 15 residues. Germline CDR1 and CDR2: SGHTA and FQGNSA. Between the trimmed V and J ends, which lost 1 base and 3 bases, there was a span of 9 bases. This CDR3 reads CASSLDRADTGELFF. As DNA, the CDR3 is TGTGCCAGCAGCTTAGACAGGGCCGACACCGGGGAGCTGTTTTTT. The variable domain in full, completed from reference TRBV7-2 and TRBJ2-2, reads GAGVSQSPSNKVTEKGKDVELRCDPISGHTALYWYRQSLGQGLEFLIYFQGNSAPDKSGLPSDRFSAERTGGSVSTLTIQRTQQEDSAVYLCASSLDRADTGELFFGEGSRLTVL.

J is TRBJ2-1 and V is TRBV7-9; 7 bases are shared with TRBD2. The CDR3 is 15 residues long. The germline gives CDR1 SEHNR, CDR2 FQNEAQ (reference sequence). V was pared by 8 bases and J by 8 bases, with 15 bases of the junction left unmatched. The CDR3 loop is CASFALSGPWDEQFF. Written as DNA, the CDR3 is TGTGCCAGCTTTGCGCTTAGCGGGCCCTGGGATGAGCAGTTCTTC.

The CDR3 DNA sequence: TGTGCCAGCAGCTTAGCGTTTCGTGCGGGAAATAGCAATCAGCCCCAGCATTTT. This encodes CASSLAFRAGNSNQPQHF. This chain links TRBV7-8 with TRBJ1-5; D is uncertain. The V and J ends lost 0 bases and 0 bases respectively, with 15 bases between them. The CDR3 is made up of 18 amino acids. The germline CDR1 and CDR2 sequences are SGHVS and FQNEAQ.

This clone was counted a single time. The V gene is TRBV15, the J gene TRBJ2-5; D gene unclear. The V gene lost 0 bases and the J gene lost 5 bases, with 13 bases spanning the gap. CDR3 size: 15 residues. Germline CDR1 reads LNHNV; CDR2 reads YYDKDF (reference sequence). The CDR3 reads CATSRDSSGVETQYF. In DNA, the CDR3 is TGTGCCACCAGCAGAGATAGTTCCGGAGTGGAGACCCAGTACTTC.